Following are 10 T cell receptor beta chains from one sample sequenced in a study of spatial heterogeneity in lung cancer. TCRdb passed the 5' RACE reads through MiXCR, listing each CDR3 protein once. Of around 92,000 distinct CDR3 sequences detected, roughly 12% appear once; the ten largest clones hold about two fifths. Described time point: sample taken at primary tumor resection. This material consisted of PBMCs, taken at surgery. These receptors all come from a male donor with early-stage non-small cell lung cancer.

This clonotype was recorded only once. The J gene is TRBJ2-1, the V gene TRBV5-1, with TRBD1 matching 8 bases. This CDR3 comprises 13 residues. From germline, CDR1 is SGHRS and CDR2 YFSETQ. Trimming removed 4 bases from V and 10 bases from J; junction bases left unmatched: 7. This CDR3 reads CASSPSGGREQFF. The CDR3 coding sequence is TGCGCCAGCAGCCCCTCAGGGGGCCGCGAGCAGTTCTTC. The full variable domain, completed using reference TRBV5-1 and TRBJ2-1, is KAGVTQTPRYLIKTRGQQVTLSCSPISGHRSVSWYQQTPGQGLQFLFEYFSETQRNKGNFPGRFSGRQFSNSRSEMNVSTLELGDSALYLCASSPSGGREQFFGPGTRLTVL.

This clonotype occurred many times. V usage is TRBV6-2 or TRBV6-3 and J usage is TRBJ2-1; no firm D call. Trimming took off 8 bases at V and 7 bases at J, with 18 bases between the two ends. This CDR3 has 14 residues. In germline, CDR1 is MNHEY, CDR2 SVGEGT. The CDR3 region has the DNA TGTGCCAGCCGCCCGTGGGCCGACGGGAATGAGCAGTTCTTC. It yields the protein CASRPWADGNEQFF.

This clonotype was counted a few times. This chain links TRBV6-5 with TRBJ1-1; 9 bases are shared with TRBD1. V gave up 0 bases and J gave up 7 bases; unmatched junction bases: 6. CDR1 MNHEY and CDR2 SVGAGI come from the germline V gene. CDR3 length: 15 amino acids. CDR3 residues: CASSYSLGTGYEAFF. Written as DNA, the CDR3 is TGTGCCAGCAGTTACTCACTCGGGACAGGGTATGAAGCTTTCTTT.

This chain joins TRBV5-1 and TRBJ2-5; D is ambiguous. There are 13 residues in the CDR3. Germline lookup yields CDR1 SGHRS and CDR2 YFSETQ. The V end lost 4 bases, the J end lost 5 bases, and 12 bases lay between the germline ends. The CDR3 region is CASSTNVGETQYF. DNA for the CDR3: TGCGCCAGCAGCACTAACGTGGGGGAGACCCAGTACTTC. The full variable domain, completed using reference TRBV5-1 and TRBJ2-5, is KAGVTQTPRYLIKTRGQQVTLSCSPISGHRSVSWYQQTPGQGLQFLFEYFSETQRNKGNFPGRFSGRQFSNSRSEMNVSTLELGDSALYLCASSTNVGETQYFGPGTRLLVL.

This chain links TRBV19 with TRBJ2-1; D is undetermined. This CDR3 is 13 amino acids long. Trimming stripped 1 base from V and 4 bases from J, with 5 bases between. CDR1 and CDR2 (germline): LNHDA, SQIVND (reference sequence). In DNA, the CDR3 is TGTGCCAGTAGTATAGGCAAGTACAATGAGCAGTTCTTC. Translation gives CASSIGKYNEQFF.

This clonotype has a handful of counts. The chain combines TRBV12-3 or TRBV12-4 with TRBJ2-3; D may be TRBD1 or TRBD2 (5 bases each). The CDR3 is 15 residues long. The V end lost 5 bases, the J end lost 4 bases, and 16 bases lay between the germline ends. CDR3 residues: CASSPSGTRADTQYF. The CDR3 DNA reads TGTGCCAGCAGTCCCTCCGGGACCAGAGCAGATACGCAGTATTTT.

This chain uses TRBV27 with TRBJ1-6; 7 bases align to TRBD1. The ends lost 5 bases at V and 8 bases at J; junction bases unmatched: 6. Germline V lookup: CDR1 MNHEY, CDR2 SMNVEV (reference sequence). CDR3 length: 14 amino acids. The CDR3 protein is CASSLQGSHSPLHF. CDR3 coding DNA: TGTGCCAGCAGTCTACAGGGGTCCCATTCACCCCTCCACTTT.

The chain recombines TRBV20-1 with TRBJ2-3; D remains unclear. Germline lookup yields CDR1 DFQATT and CDR2 SNEGSKA (reference sequence). The CDR3 has 13 amino acids. The V end was cut by 5 bases, the J end by 3 bases, with 12 bases between. DNA of the CDR3: TGCAGTGCTGCTATGGACGGGACAGATACGCAGTATTTT. Its translation: CSAAMDGTDTQYF.

Concerning this clonotype: One base away lies a much larger clone, so this may be a sequencing read error. This sequence joins TRBV6-2 or TRBV6-3 and TRBJ1-6; unclear D gene. The V end lost 11 bases, the J end lost 8 bases, and 13 bases lay between the germline ends. Germline loops: CDR1 MNHEY, CDR2 SVGEGT. This CDR3 spans 12 amino acids. The CDR3 reads CAARPEDSPLHF. DNA for the CDR3: TGTGCCGCCCGGCCAGAAGATTCACCCCTCCACTTT.

There are many counts of this clonotype. This rearrangement joins TRBV28 to TRBJ2-7; no reliable D call. Germline loops: CDR1 MDHEN, CDR2 SYDVKM. V was clipped by 3 bases and J by 0 bases, with 6 bases between them. The CDR3 loop spans 13 amino acids. The CDR3 loop reads CASSFAPSYEQYF. CDR3 nucleotides: TGTGCCAGCAGTTTTGCCCCCTCCTACGAGCAGTACTTC.